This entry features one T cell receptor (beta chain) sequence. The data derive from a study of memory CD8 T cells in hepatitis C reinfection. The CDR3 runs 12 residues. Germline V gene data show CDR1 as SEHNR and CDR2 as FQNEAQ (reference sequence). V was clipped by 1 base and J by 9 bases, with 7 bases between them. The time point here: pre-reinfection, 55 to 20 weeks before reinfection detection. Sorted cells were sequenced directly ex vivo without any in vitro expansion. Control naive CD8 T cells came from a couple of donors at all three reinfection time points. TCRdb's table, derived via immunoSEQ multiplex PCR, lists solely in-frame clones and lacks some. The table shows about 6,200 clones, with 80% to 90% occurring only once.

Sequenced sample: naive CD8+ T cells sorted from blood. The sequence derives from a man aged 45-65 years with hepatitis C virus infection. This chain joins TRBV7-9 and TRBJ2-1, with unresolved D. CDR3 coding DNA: TGTGCCAGCAGCTTAGAAAACACTGAGCAGTTCTTC. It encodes CASSLENTEQFF.